The text below deals with one T cell receptor (beta chain). Its binding antigen is unknown. These data belong to a study of T cells expressing NK-cell markers (dated by TCRdb to about 2020). For context, the study as a whole: Three sorted T-cell subsets (CD3+CD56+NKG2C+, CD3+CD56+NKG2C- and CD3+CD56-NKG2C+) from roughly 8 donors had their TCR beta-chain repertoires profiled. Of the eight sequenced donors, seven were found to be HCMV-seropositive and one was found to be HCMV-seronegative. All eight donors whose samples were sequenced were randomly selected healthy volunteers, three of them men and five women. Libraries were sequenced as 2 x 150 bp reads on Illumina HiSeq 2000/2500, MiSeq or NextSeq. Broader findings and caveats from the paper: Whether the expanded NKG2C-expressing T cell clones were specific for HCMV antigens was left unclear. Those dominant clonotypes were again the most abundant among CD3+CD56-NKG2C+ cells in a handful of donors, at roughly 28.3-60.1%. In over five donors, the dominant CD3+CD56+NKG2C+ clonotypes were found to rank among the top 10 CD8+ clonotypes and to make up roughly 1.0-7.0% of CD8+ T cells.

Sequencing was performed on an Illumina HiSeq 2000. TCR beta cDNA libraries were made by 5'RACE template switching that added a universal primer site and unique molecular identifiers. cDNA synthesis was primed from the TCR beta constant segment, followed by two successive PCR amplification steps. As for the original processing: Reads were demultiplexed and grouped by UMI with MIGEC, and clonotypes were assembled and quantified with MiTCR. To exclude erroneous sequences, only TCR cDNA sequences supported by at least two reads were retained. The tcR package was used for downstream repertoire analysis, with clonotypes matched between fractions based on CDR3 nucleotide sequence plus V segment. Antigen specificity was annotated against VDJdb with VDJmatch, allowing one amino acid substitution in CDR3. The reads, reprocessed by TCRdb, yield one row per CDR3 protein sequence and no DNA. It is TCRdb's table, rather than the study itself, that gives the V and J calls and clone size. The sample table records 500,000 to 600,000 distinct CDR3 sequences. The leading ten clones occupy approximately 3.6% of the sample.

A commercial ELISA kit detecting HCMV-specific IgG in serum was used to determine HCMV serostatus. Ficoll density gradient centrifugation was used to isolate peripheral blood mononuclear cells from blood. The CDR3 holds 19 amino acids from the cysteine to the phenylalanine. DNA is not on record. The germline V gene specifies SNHLY as CDR1 and FYNNEI as CDR2. Here the chain combines TRBV2 and TRBJ2-6; TCRdb's D gene call, TRBD1, goes unchecked for lack of DNA. This clonotype originated in a man in his late teens or twenties in good health. Donor details come from another sample of the same person, matched by shared clones. The sequenced material came from blood T cells: a sorted CD56 or NKG2C T cell subset, CD4+ or CD8+ T cells, or bulk PBMC T cells (not recorded which). The CDR3 reads as follows: CASSEGLGTGGPGANVLTF.